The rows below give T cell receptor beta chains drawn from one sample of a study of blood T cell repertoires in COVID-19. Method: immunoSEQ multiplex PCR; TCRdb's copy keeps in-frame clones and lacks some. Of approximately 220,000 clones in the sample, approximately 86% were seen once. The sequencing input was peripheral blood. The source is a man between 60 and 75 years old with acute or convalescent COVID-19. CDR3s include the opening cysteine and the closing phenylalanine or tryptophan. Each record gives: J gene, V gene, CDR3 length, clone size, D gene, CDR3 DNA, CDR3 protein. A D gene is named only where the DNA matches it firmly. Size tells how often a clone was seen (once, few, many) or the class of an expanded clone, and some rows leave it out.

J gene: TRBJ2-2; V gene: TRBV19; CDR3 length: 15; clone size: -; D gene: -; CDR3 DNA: TGTGCCAGTTCAAAGTGGGGGGAGAACACCGGGGAGCTGTTTTTT; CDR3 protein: CASSKWGENTGELFF
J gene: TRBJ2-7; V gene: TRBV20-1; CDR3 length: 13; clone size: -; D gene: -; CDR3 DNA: TGCAGTGCTAGTAGTCTAGCCCGATACGAGCAGTACTTC; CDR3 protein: CSASSLARYEQYF
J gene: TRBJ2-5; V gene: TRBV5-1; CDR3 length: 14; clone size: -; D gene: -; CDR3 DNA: TGCGCCAGCAGCTTGGTTCAGGGGCCAGAGACCCAGTACTTC; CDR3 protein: CASSLVQGPETQYF
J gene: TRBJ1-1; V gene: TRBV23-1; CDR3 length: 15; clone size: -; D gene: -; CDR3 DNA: TGCGCCAGCAGTCATAAGGACAGCATGAACACTGAAGCTTTCTTT; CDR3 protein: CASSHKDSMNTEAFF
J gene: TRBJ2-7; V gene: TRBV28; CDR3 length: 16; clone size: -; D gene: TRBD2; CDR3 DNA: TGTGCCAGCAGGACTTTAGCGGGGGGTTATGAATACGAGCAGTACTTC; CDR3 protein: CASRTLAGGYEYEQYF
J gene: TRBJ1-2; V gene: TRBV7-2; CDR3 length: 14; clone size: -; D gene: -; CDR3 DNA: TGTGCCAGCAGCTCGGGACTATGGCGGGCCGGCTACACCTTC; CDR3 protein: CASSSGLWRAGYTF
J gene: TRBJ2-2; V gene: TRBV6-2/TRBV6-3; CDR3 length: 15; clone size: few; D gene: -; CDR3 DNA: TGTGCCAGCAGTTACTCGACTTTGGTCACCGGGGAGCTGTTTTTT; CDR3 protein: CASSYSTLVTGELFF
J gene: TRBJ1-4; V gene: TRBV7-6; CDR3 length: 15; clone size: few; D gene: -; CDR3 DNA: TGTGCCAGCAGCTCGAACGTAGGGGCGAACGAAAAACTGTTTTTT; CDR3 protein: CASSSNVGANEKLFF
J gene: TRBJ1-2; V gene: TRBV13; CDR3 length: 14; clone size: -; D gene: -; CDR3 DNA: TGTGCCAGCAGCTTAGGATCTAGGATCCACGGCTACACCTTC; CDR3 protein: CASSLGSRIHGYTF
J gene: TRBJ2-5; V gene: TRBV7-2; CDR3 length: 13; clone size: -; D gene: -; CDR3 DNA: TGTGCCAGCAGCACCTCGACTAGTGTCCCCCAGTACTTC; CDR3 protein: CASSTSTSVPQYF